This TCR beta chain was documented in a study of Graves' ophthalmopathy and Graves' hyperthyroidism. The table lists this clonotype with many counts. The authors amplified TCR beta CDR3 regions, and they did so from RNA transcripts for repertoire sequencing. HTBI primers served in a first-round RT-PCR, which a second-round multiplex PCR followed. TCRdb analysed the multiplex PCR reads with MiXCR anew, one entry per CDR3 protein. Among 150,000 or so distinct CDR3 sequences, roughly 36% were seen once, and the ten largest hold around 8.9%. Germline V gene data show CDR1 as SGHTA and CDR2 as FQGTGA. The CDR3 has 15 amino acids. V was pared by 2 bases and J by 2 bases, with 6 bases of the junction left unmatched. Exclusion criteria comprised other autoimmune diseases, uncontrolled infections, pregnancy or lactation in patients.

This chain connects TRBV7-3 to TRBJ2-7, with 7 bases matching TRBD1. The clonotype originates from a man aged 25 to 45 with Graves' ophthalmopathy. Sequencing input: peripheral blood. DNA for the CDR3: TGTGCCAGCAGCTTAGGCCAGGGGGATACCTACGAGCAGTACTTC. Protein: CASSLGQGDTYEQYF.